These 9 T cell receptor beta chains share one sample of origin, sequenced in a study of cytomegalovirus exposure and HLA in healthy donors (dated by TCRdb to the late 2010s). Libraries were prepared through the immunoSEQ multiplex PCR assay. For the multiplex PCR, a mixture combining 60 forward primers for TCR Vbeta segments and 13 reverse primers for TCR Jbeta segments was used. TCRdb mirrors the immuneACCESS table, restricted to in-frame sequences. Some clones are absent from its copies; in checked studies, under half trace to an unresolved V gene, and the reason for the others is unknown. This sample holds 55,000 to 65,000 clones; around 80% were observed only once. Approximately 3.9% of the sample is in the top ten clones. The sample taken for sequencing was PBMCs. The receptors come from a middle-aged woman in good health and CMV-seronegative.

The V call is TRBV19, the J call TRBJ1-1; D perhaps matches TRBD1 (6 bases). In germline, CDR1 is LNHDA, CDR2 SQIVND (reference sequence). V lost 4 bases and J 1 base, leaving 7 bases between the germline ends. The CDR3 covers 13 residues. DNA of the CDR3: TGTGCCAGTAGTACACAGGGGAACACTGAAGCTTTCTTT. Amino acid sequence: CASSTQGNTEAFF.

The chain combines TRBV28 with TRBJ1-2, with TRBD1 matching over 8 bases. CDR1 MDHEN and CDR2 SYDVKM come from the germline V gene. This CDR3 contains 16 residues. The V gene end was trimmed by 3 bases and the J gene end by 1 base; junction bases not matched to a gene: 7. The CDR3 loop reads CASSLTGAHDNYGYTF. CDR3 sequence (DNA): TGTGCCAGCAGTTTGACAGGGGCCCATGATAACTATGGCTACACCTTC.

V is TRBV28 and J is TRBJ1-4; 12 bases are shared with TRBD1. The CDR3 is 17 amino acids. With 3 bases clipped from V and 8 bases from J, the junction kept 10 bases outside the gene matches. Germline CDR1 and CDR2: MDHEN and SYDVKM. CDR3 loop: CASSFEMGQGAVEKLFF. As DNA, the CDR3 is TGTGCCAGCAGTTTCGAAATGGGACAGGGGGCTGTAGAAAAACTGTTTTTT.

This sequence joins TRBV7-2 and TRBJ2-2, with 8 bases identical to TRBD2. This CDR3 is built from 16 residues. V gave up 2 bases and J gave up 7 bases; unmatched junction bases: 9. Germline CDR1 reads SGHTA; CDR2 reads FQGNSA. The DNA of the CDR3 is TGTGCCAGCAGCTTATACGGGAGGGCCTCGAACGGGGAGCTGTTTTTT. Translating it yields CASSLYGRASNGELFF. The full variable domain, rest sourced from reference TRBV7-2 and TRBJ2-2, is GAGVSQSPSNKVTEKGKDVELRCDPISGHTALYWYRQSLGQGLEFLIYFQGNSAPDKSGLPSDRFSAERTGGSVSTLTIQRTQQEDSAVYLCASSLYGRASNGELFFGEGSRLTVL.

This clone occurred once. DNA for the CDR3: TGCGCCAGCGGCAGTTTCTACGAGCAGTACTTC. Translating gives CASGSFYEQYF. The V gene is TRBV4-1, the J gene TRBJ2-7; D ambiguous. With 8 bases removed from V and 3 bases from J, the gap between germline ends came to 8 bases. The CDR3 has 11 residues. The germline V gene has CDR1 MGHRA and CDR2 YSYEKL.

The rearrangement links TRBV9 to TRBJ1-3; D is undetermined. Trimming left V 4 bases short and J 3 bases short, with 8 bases between. CDR3 length equals 13 residues. Germline V lookup: CDR1 SGDLS, CDR2 YYNGEE. CDR3 in DNA: TGTGCCAGCAGCCCATCAGGTGGAAACACCATATATTTT. Translation gives CASSPSGGNTIYF.

As for this clone: In the same sample, other DNA sequences code for this CDR3. The rearrangement joins TRBV9 to TRBJ2-7; 7 bases match TRBD2. The CDR3 is made up of 13 amino acids. J gave up 5 bases and V 0 bases, and 2 bases lay outside the gene matches. Germline V gives CDR1 SGDLS, CDR2 YYNGEE. DNA of the CDR3: TGTGCCAGCAGCGTAGGACTAGCTGACGAGCAGTACTTC. As protein: CASSVGLADEQYF. Variable domain in full (rest from reference TRBV9 and TRBJ2-7): DSGVTQTPKHLITATGQRVTLRCSPRSGDLSVYWYQQSLDQGLQFLIQYYNGEERAKGNILERFSAQQFPDLHSELNLSSLELGDSALYFCASSVGLADEQYFGPGTRLTVT.

V usage is TRBV10-3 and J usage is TRBJ2-7; TRBD2 matches at 12 bases. In germline, CDR1 is ENHRY, CDR2 SYGVKD. With V trimmed by 4 bases and J by 1 base, 5 bases remained unmatched. This CDR3 region has 16 residues. For the CDR3, the DNA is TGTGCCATCAGTGTGGGTCTAGCGGGAGGGTCCTACGAGCAGTACTTC. Translation gives CAISVGLAGGSYEQYF.

J is TRBJ1-4 and V is TRBV15, with D possibly being TRBD1 (5 bases). This CDR3 contains 15 residues. V shed 3 bases and J shed 1 base, with 9 bases lying between them. The germline V gene has CDR1 LNHNV and CDR2 YYDKDF (reference sequence). The CDR3 DNA reads TGTGCCACCAGCAGGGACATCCTAACTAATGAAAAACTGTTTTTT. Translating gives CATSRDILTNEKLFF.